The 15 T cell receptor beta chains presented below share a single source sample, sequenced in a study of blood T cell repertoires in COVID-19 (dated by TCRdb to 2018 to 2020). The protocol used for the library was the immunoSEQ multiplex PCR assay. In its TCRdb copy, this immuneACCESS table keeps in-frame sequences only and misses some clones. Where compared with another copy, unresolved V genes explain less than half of these, and the others have no known cause. This sample comprises some 130,000 clones, roughly 79% of them detected only once. 10% to 12% of the sample rests with the top ten. Specimen: peripheral blood. These receptors all stem from a human donor in a cohort sampled during active COVID-19.

The table lists this clone with many counts. The genes are TRBV19 and TRBJ1-2; the match to TRBD1 covers 9 bases. The CDR3 totals 14 residues. Germline V gene data show CDR1 as LNHDA and CDR2 as SQIVND (reference sequence). With V trimmed by 1 base and J by 6 bases, 3 bases remained unmatched. CDR3 sequence reads: CASSIAGTGNGYTF. DNA for the CDR3: TGTGCCAGTAGTATAGCCGGGACAGGGAATGGCTACACCTTC.

The chain recombines TRBV2 with TRBJ1-2, with D uncertain. The CDR3 spans 12 residues. CDR1 is SNHLY, CDR2 FYNNEI, per germline. V was clipped by 4 bases and J by 7 bases, with 10 bases between them. This CDR3 reads CASSVVEVGYTF. The CDR3 bases are TGTGCCAGCAGTGTTGTGGAGGTTGGCTACACCTTC.

This clone was seen only a few times. The chain recombines TRBV29-1 with TRBJ1-2, with no clear D. V dropped 4 bases and J dropped 4 bases, with 7 bases sitting between them. The germline gives CDR1 SQVTM, CDR2 ANQGSEA. CDR3 size: 11 residues. CDR3 amino acids: CSVGAAYGYTF. For the CDR3, the DNA is TGCAGCGTTGGGGCAGCCTATGGCTACACCTTC.

The chain links TRBV2 to TRBJ1-5; a weak D match, TRBD1 (5 bases). The CDR3 runs to 14 residues. Germline values: CDR1 SNHLY, CDR2 FYNNEI. V was trimmed by 1 base and J by 6 bases, leaving 10 bases between them. The CDR3 reads CASSEGRGFQPQHF. The CDR3 bases are TGTGCCAGCAGTGAAGGGAGGGGATTTCAGCCCCAGCATTTT.

The chain joins TRBV6-6 to TRBJ2-1, with 7 bases fitting TRBD1. This CDR3 has 13 amino acids. The ends lost 10 bases at V and 9 bases at J; junction bases unmatched: 12. The V gene's germline CDR1 is MNHNY and CDR2 SVGAGI (reference sequence). For the CDR3, the DNA is TGTGCCACCGCTCAGGGACAGACGACTGAGCAGTTCTTC. It translates to CATAQGQTTEQFF.

The rearrangement links TRBV12-3 or TRBV12-4 to TRBJ1-2; no firm D call. Trimming shortened V by 5 bases and J by 7 bases, and 14 bases separated the two germline ends. CDR3 length equals 13 residues. In DNA form, the CDR3 reads TGTGCCAGCAGTCCTCGTGATGCGCCTGGCTACACCTTC. Translation gives CASSPRDAPGYTF.

The chain uses TRBV11-2 and TRBJ2-7; perhaps TRBD2 as D (5 bases). Germline CDR1 is SGHAT and CDR2 is FQNNGV. V was trimmed by 3 bases and J by 5 bases, leaving 17 bases between them. There are 15 residues in the CDR3. CDR3 DNA: TGTGCCAGCAGCTTTCCGGTGCCGGGGAGCAACGAGCAGTACTTC. It is translated as CASSFPVPGSNEQYF.

The chain uses TRBV11-2 and TRBJ1-2; the match to TRBD1 covers 9 bases. The CDR3 sequence is 14 residues long. Germline V gene data show CDR1 as SGHAT and CDR2 as FQNNGV. V dropped 3 bases and J dropped 4; count of bases not matched to a gene: 3. The CDR3 loop reads CASSFTGGGYGYTF. The CDR3 DNA reads TGTGCCAGCAGCTTCACAGGGGGCGGCTATGGCTACACCTTC. Variable domain in full (rest from reference TRBV11-2 and TRBJ1-2): EAGVAQSPRYKIIEKRQSVAFWCNPISGHATLYWYQQILGQGPKLLIQFQNNGVVDDSQLPKDRFSAERLKGVDSTLKIQPAKLEDSAVYLCASSFTGGGYGYTFGSGTRLTVV.

V is TRBV30 and J is TRBJ1-4; 9 bases line up with TRBD1. Trimming took 3 bases from V and 5 from J; bases not matched to a gene: 4. This CDR3 spans 14 amino acids. Germline CDR1 and CDR2: GTSNPN and SVGIG (reference sequence). Here the CDR3 DNA reads TGTGCCTGGAGCCTGACAGGGGGAAATGAAAAACTGTTTTTT. It specifies CAWSLTGGNEKLFF. Drawing the rest from reference TRBV30 and TRBJ1-4, the complete variable domain is SQTIHQWPATLVQPVGSPLSLECTVEGTSNPNLYWYRQAAGRGLQLLFYSVGIGQISSEVPQNLSASRPQDRQFILSSKKLLLSDSGFYLCAWSLTGGNEKLFFGSGTQLSVL.

The rearrangement uses TRBV13 and TRBJ2-7; 8 bases map to TRBD2. Per germline, CDR1 PRHDT and CDR2 FYEKMQ (reference sequence). V lost 0 bases to trimming and J lost 4 bases; unmatched junction nucleotides: 8. The CDR3 is made up of 16 amino acids. The CDR3 spells CASSLGVAGGEYEQYF. CDR3 coding DNA: TGTGCCAGCAGCTTAGGCGTGGCGGGGGGAGAGTACGAGCAGTACTTC.

V and J are TRBV5-4 and TRBJ1-4; tentative D call: TRBD1 (5 bases). Looked up from germline, CDR1 is SGHNT and CDR2 is YYREEE (reference sequence). The CDR3 runs to 14 residues. The V gene lost 5 bases and the J gene lost 3 bases, with 11 bases spanning the gap. The CDR3 DNA reads TGTGCCAGCAGACCCCAGGGTGCTAATGAAAAACTGTTTTTT. Its translation is CASRPQGANEKLFF. Full variable domain (rest looked up from reference TRBV5-4 and TRBJ1-4): ETGVTQSPTHLIKTRGQQVTLRCSSQSGHNTVSWYQQALGQGPQFIFQYYREEENGRGNFPPRFSGLQFPNYSSELNVNALELDDSALYLCASRPQGANEKLFFGSGTQLSVL.

The chain links TRBV6-5 to TRBJ2-2; the D gene is possibly TRBD2 (6 bases). The ends were cut back, 8 bases at V and 4 bases at J, with 17 bases in the middle. The CDR3 spans 15 residues. In germline, CDR1 is MNHEY, CDR2 SVGAGI. CDR3 coding DNA: TGTGCCAGCTTGTCGGATGGGGGGTCCACCGGGGAGCTGTTTTTT. Its protein is CASLSDGGSTGELFF.

V gene TRBV19 combines with J gene TRBJ2-1; perhaps TRBD2 as D (6 bases). Germline CDR1 and CDR2: LNHDA and SQIVND (reference sequence). This CDR3 is 13 amino acids long. The V end lost 5 bases, the J end lost 9 bases, and 14 bases lay between the germline ends. The CDR3 nucleotides are TGTGCCAGTAGTTCACCTCGGAGGGGTGAGCAGTTCTTC. This translates into CASSSPRRGEQFF.

This clone appeared once. The genes are TRBV5-8 and TRBJ2-3; 11 bases are a match to TRBD1. The CDR3 runs to 15 residues. J lost 6 bases, V lost 0 bases, and 3 bases had no gene match. CDR1 and CDR2 from the germline V gene are SGHTS and YDEGEE. CDR3 nucleotides: TGTGCCAGCAGCTTGGGGACAGGGGGCAGGGATACGCAGTATTTT. Residues: CASSLGTGGRDTQYF.

This clone came up a few times. The genes are TRBV5-4 and TRBJ1-2; D is unresolved. Germline-derived CDR1 and CDR2 are SGHNT and YYREEE (reference sequence). Between the trimmed V and J ends, which lost 1 base and 0 bases, there was a span of 7 bases. The CDR3 extends over 14 amino acids. The CDR3: CASSLPGSNYGYTF. CDR3 sequence (DNA): TGTGCCAGCAGCTTGCCAGGTTCTAACTATGGCTACACCTTC.